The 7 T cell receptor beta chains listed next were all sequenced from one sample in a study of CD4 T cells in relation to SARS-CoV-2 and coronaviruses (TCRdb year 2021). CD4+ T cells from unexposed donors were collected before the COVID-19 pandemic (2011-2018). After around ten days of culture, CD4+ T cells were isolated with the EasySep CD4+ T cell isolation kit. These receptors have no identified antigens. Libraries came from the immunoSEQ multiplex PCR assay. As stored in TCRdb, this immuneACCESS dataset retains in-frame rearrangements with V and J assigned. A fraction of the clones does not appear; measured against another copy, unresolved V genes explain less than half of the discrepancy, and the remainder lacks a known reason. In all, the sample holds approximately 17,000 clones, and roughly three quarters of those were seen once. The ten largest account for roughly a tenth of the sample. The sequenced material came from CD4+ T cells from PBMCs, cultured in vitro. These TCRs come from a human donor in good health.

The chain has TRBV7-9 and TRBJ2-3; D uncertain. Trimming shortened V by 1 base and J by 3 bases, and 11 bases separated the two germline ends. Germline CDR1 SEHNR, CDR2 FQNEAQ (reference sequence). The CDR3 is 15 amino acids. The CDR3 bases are TGTGCCAGCAGCTTAGTCCGGTGGCAGACAGATACGCAGTATTTT. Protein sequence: CASSLVRWQTDTQYF.

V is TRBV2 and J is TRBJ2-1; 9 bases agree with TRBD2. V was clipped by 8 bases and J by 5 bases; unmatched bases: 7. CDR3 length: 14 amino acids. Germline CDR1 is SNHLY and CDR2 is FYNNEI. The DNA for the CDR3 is TGTGCCAGCCGCGGGACTAGCTCGAACAATGAGCAGTTCTTC. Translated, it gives CASRGTSSNNEQFF. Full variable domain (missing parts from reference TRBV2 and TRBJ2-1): EPEVTQTPSHQVTQMGQEVILRCVPISNHLYFYWYRQILGQKVEFLVSFYNNEISEKSEIFDDQFSVERPDGSNFTLKIRSTKLEDSAMYFCASRGTSSNNEQFFGPGTRLTVL.

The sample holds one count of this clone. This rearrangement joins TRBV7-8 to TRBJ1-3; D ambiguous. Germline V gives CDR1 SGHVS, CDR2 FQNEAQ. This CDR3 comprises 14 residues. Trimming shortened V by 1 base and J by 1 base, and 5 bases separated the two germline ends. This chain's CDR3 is CASSLGDSGNTIYF. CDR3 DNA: TGTGCCAGCAGCTTAGGAGATTCTGGAAACACCATATATTTT.

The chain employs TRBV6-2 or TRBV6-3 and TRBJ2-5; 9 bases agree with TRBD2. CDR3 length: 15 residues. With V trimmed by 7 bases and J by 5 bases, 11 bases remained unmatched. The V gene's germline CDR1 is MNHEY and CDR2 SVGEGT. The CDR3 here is CASNPTSGNWETQYF. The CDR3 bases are TGTGCCAGCAACCCGACTAGCGGTAACTGGGAGACCCAGTACTTC.

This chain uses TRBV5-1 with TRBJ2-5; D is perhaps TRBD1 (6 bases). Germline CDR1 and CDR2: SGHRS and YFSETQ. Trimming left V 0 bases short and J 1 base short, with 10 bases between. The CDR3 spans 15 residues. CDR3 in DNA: TGCGCCAGCAGCTTGGTTGGGACACTCCAAGAGACCCAGTACTTC. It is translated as CASSLVGTLQETQYF.

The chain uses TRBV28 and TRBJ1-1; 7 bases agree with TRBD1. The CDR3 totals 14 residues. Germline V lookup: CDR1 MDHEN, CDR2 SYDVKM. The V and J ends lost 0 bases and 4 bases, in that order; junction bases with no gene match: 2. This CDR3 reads CASSLWYRGTEAFF. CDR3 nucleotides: TGTGCCAGCAGTTTATGGTACAGGGGCACTGAAGCTTTCTTT. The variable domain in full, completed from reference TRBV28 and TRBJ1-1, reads DVKVTQSSRYLVKRTGEKVFLECVQDMDHENMFWYRQDPGLGLRLIYFSYDVKMKEKGDIPEGYSVSREKKERFSLILESASTNQTSMYLCASSLWYRGTEAFFGQGTRLTVV.

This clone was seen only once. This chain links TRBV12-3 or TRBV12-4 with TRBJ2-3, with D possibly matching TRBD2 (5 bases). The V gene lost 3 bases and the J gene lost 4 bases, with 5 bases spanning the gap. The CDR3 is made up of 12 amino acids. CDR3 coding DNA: TGTGCCAGCAGTTTCGGGGCAGATACGCAGTATTTT. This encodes CASSFGADTQYF.